This T cell receptor (beta chain) was captured by sequencing in a study of response to subunit inactivated influenza vaccine. Study-level findings and limits: Each seasonal flu vaccination may recruit only limited new T cells, authors suggested.

From the RT-PCR reads, TCRdb called clonotypes with MiXCR, one entry per CDR3 protein. The top ten hold about 9.9% of the sample, which has roughly 650,000 distinct CDR3 sequences, approximately 14% seen once. To note about this clonotype: The target antigen is unknown.

Germline lookup yields CDR1 MNHEY and CDR2 SVGEGT. The CDR3 has 16 amino acids. The V end was cut by 4 bases, the J end by 6 bases, with 22 bases between. The TCR sequence derives from a man aged 45-60 years who received an inactivated influenza vaccine. The starting material was PBMCs from blood, obtained about 11 days after vaccination. This chain joins TRBV6-2 or TRBV6-3 and TRBJ2-7; D may match TRBD1 or TRBD2 (5 bases each). The CDR3 protein is CASSFGTGTRAVEQYF. The CDR3 DNA sequence: TGTGCCAGCAGTTTTGGGACGGGTACACGTGCGGTCGAGCAGTACTTC.